Shown below are 15 T cell receptor beta chains from a single sample sequenced in a study of cytomegalovirus exposure and HLA in healthy donors. Assay used: immunoSEQ multiplex PCR; TCRdb lists only in-frame clones, some missing. The sample records over 150,000 clones, more than 70% being singletons. Sequencing was performed on PBMCs. These receptors all stem from a human donor in good health.

J is TRBJ2-7 and V is TRBV7-8; D unclear. The V end was cut by 1 base, the J end by 3 bases, with 7 bases between. Per germline, CDR1 SGHVS and CDR2 FQNEAQ. The length of the CDR3 is 13 residues. CDR3 loop: CASSLVQNYEQYF. The CDR3 DNA reads as TGTGCCAGCAGCTTAGTACAGAACTACGAGCAGTACTTC.

The gene calls are TRBV27 and TRBJ1-3; TRBD1 aligns across 7 bases. Germline lookup yields CDR1 MNHEY and CDR2 SMNVEV (reference sequence). Unmatched junction bases numbered 7, after V lost 6 bases and J lost 2 bases. This CDR3 has 15 amino acids. The CDR3 protein is CASSPDRATGNTIYF. The CDR3 DNA reads as TGTGCCAGCAGCCCAGACAGGGCTACTGGAAACACCATATATTTT.

This chain connects TRBV30 to TRBJ2-3; the match to TRBD1 covers 10 bases. V gave up 3 bases and J gave up 13 bases; unmatched junction bases: 10. Germline V gives CDR1 GTSNPN, CDR2 SVGIG (reference sequence). This CDR3 contains 13 residues. CDR3 nucleotides: TGTGCCTGGAGCGGGACAGGGGTTTCTTCAGAGTATTTT. Amino acid sequence: CAWSGTGVSSEYF.

The chain recombines TRBV30 with TRBJ2-6; 10 nucleotides agree with TRBD1. The CDR3 spans 17 residues. Trimming removed 2 bases from V and 1 base from J; junction bases left unmatched: 5. From germline, CDR1 is GTSNPN and CDR2 SVGIG (reference sequence). In nucleotides, the CDR3 is TGTGCCTGGAGTCAACGGACAGGGGGATCTGGGGCCAACGTCCTGACTTTC. This gives the protein CAWSQRTGGSGANVLTF. The complete variable domain, with remaining parts taken from reference TRBV30 and TRBJ2-6, reads SQTIHQWPATLVQPVGSPLSLECTVEGTSNPNLYWYRQAAGRGLQLLFYSVGIGQISSEVPQNLSASRPQDRQFILSSKKLLLSDSGFYLCAWSQRTGGSGANVLTFGAGSRLTVL.

The J gene is TRBJ1-5, the V gene TRBV7-8; D is undetermined. Germline values: CDR1 SGHVS, CDR2 FQNEAQ. Trimming stripped 4 bases from V and 4 bases from J, with 8 bases between. The length of the CDR3 is 13 residues. In nucleotides, the CDR3 is TGTGCCAGCAGCTCCTTTACTAATCAGCCCCAGCATTTT. Translation: CASSSFTNQPQHF.

The V gene is TRBV18, the J gene TRBJ1-1, with 9 positions matching TRBD1. The trim removed 3 bases at V and 5 bases at J, leaving 4 bases unmatched. The CDR3 loop spans 14 amino acids. Germline V CDR1 and CDR2: KGHSH, LQKENI. CDR3 DNA sequence: TGTGCCAGCTCACCGGGACAGGGTCATACTGAAGCTTTCTTT. It yields the protein CASSPGQGHTEAFF.

The chain is built from TRBV14 and TRBJ2-3; 8 bases align to TRBD2. The CDR3 runs to 15 residues. Unmatched junction bases numbered 11, after V lost 4 bases and J lost 8 bases. CDR1 and CDR2 from the germline V gene are SGHDN and FVKESK. CDR3 sequence (DNA): TGTGCCAGCAGCCTGAGCGGGAGTTTGAGAGTTACGCAGTATTTT. It encodes CASSLSGSLRVTQYF.

The chain employs TRBV6-6 and TRBJ2-1; unclear D gene. The CDR3 runs to 15 residues. Per the germline V gene, CDR1 is MNHNY and CDR2 is SVGAGI (reference sequence). The ends were cut back, 0 bases at V and 5 bases at J, with 11 bases in the middle. The DNA of the CDR3 is TGTGCCAGCAGTTACTCGAGGCTAGATAACAATGAGCAGTTCTTC. Amino acids: CASSYSRLDNNEQFF.

The chain is built from TRBV7-3 and TRBJ2-2, with unresolved D. Per germline, CDR1 SGHTA and CDR2 FQGTGA. The CDR3 contains 14 residues. V was clipped by 3 bases and J by 0 bases, with 5 bases between them. The DNA for the CDR3 is TGTGCCAGCAGCTTCTACTCGAACACCGGGGAGCTGTTTTTT. Translated, it gives CASSFYSNTGELFF.

The V call is TRBV5-6, the J call TRBJ1-4; 7 nucleotides match TRBD1. Germline trimming cut 3 bases from V and 10 bases from J; bases unmatched to any gene: 12. The CDR3 length is 15 residues. Germline V gene data show CDR1 as SGHDT and CDR2 as YYEEEE. The CDR3 here is CASSSYGTASPKLFF. CDR3 nucleotide sequence: TGTGCCAGCAGCTCCTACGGGACAGCCTCCCCAAAACTGTTTTTT.

The V and J genes are TRBV7-9 and TRBJ2-1; TRBD1 matches 9 bases. Germline V gene lookup returns CDR1 SEHNR and CDR2 FQNEAQ (reference sequence). This CDR3 contains 15 residues. After removal of 10 bases from V and 7 bases from J, the junction contained 14 bases not matched to a gene. CDR3 coding DNA: TGTGCCACTGACATCCGCCGGACAGGGGAAAATGAGCAGTTCTTC. The encoded protein is CATDIRRTGENEQFF.

The rearrangement joins TRBV18 to TRBJ2-7, with 7 bases matching TRBD1. Unmatched junction bases numbered 9, after V lost 0 bases and J lost 4 bases. This CDR3 comprises 16 residues. The V gene's germline CDR1 is KGHSH and CDR2 LQKENI. In DNA form, the CDR3 reads TGTGCCAGCTCACCACCAACCGGGACAGCTAAGTACGAGCAGTACTTC. This encodes CASSPPTGTAKYEQYF.

The chain combines TRBV9 with TRBJ1-2; 10 bases line up with TRBD1. V trimming: 4 bases; J trimming: 2 bases; junction bases outside the gene matches: 5. The germline V gene has CDR1 SGDLS and CDR2 YYNGEE. This CDR3 has 15 amino acids. The CDR3 region has the DNA TGTGCCAGCAGCCCTTGGGGACAGGGGAACTATGGCTACACCTTC. It specifies CASSPWGQGNYGYTF.

The chain is built from TRBV28 and TRBJ2-7, with D hard to call. In germline, CDR1 is MDHEN, CDR2 SYDVKM. V was clipped by 7 bases and J by 5 bases, with 9 bases between them. The CDR3 is 11 residues long. CDR3 in amino acids: CASTLSDEQYF. CDR3 bases: TGTGCCAGCACACTTAGTGACGAGCAGTACTTC. Full variable domain (outside the CDR3, taken from reference TRBV28 and TRBJ2-7): DVKVTQSSRYLVKRTGEKVFLECVQDMDHENMFWYRQDPGLGLRLIYFSYDVKMKEKGDIPEGYSVSREKKERFSLILESASTNQTSMYLCASTLSDEQYFGPGTRLTVT.

The V gene is TRBV7-2, the J gene TRBJ2-3, with a weak D call TRBD2 (5 bases). Looked up from germline, CDR1 is SGHTA and CDR2 is FQGNSA. CDR3 length equals 17 residues. V gave up 6 bases and J gave up 4 bases, with 23 bases separating them. The CDR3 bases are TGTGCCAGCAGTTCCCGGCTTTGGGGAGTGAAGTCAGATACGCAGTATTTT. It codes for CASSSRLWGVKSDTQYF.